The 3 T cell receptor beta chains listed next were all sequenced from one sample in a study of naive CD8 T cells in extremely preterm neonates. Profiling relied on immunoSEQ multiplex PCR, and the TCRdb table lists in-frame clones only, not all of them. In the table there are approximately 8,000 clones, roughly 98% of which are singletons. The sample was naive CD8+ T cells from blood. The source of these receptors is a human donor in good health.

The chain carries TRBV5-1 and TRBJ2-3; TRBD2 might be the D (7 bases). The CDR3 is 16 residues long. Trimming left V 0 bases short and J 6 bases short, with 17 bases between. Per germline, CDR1 SGHRS and CDR2 YFSETQ. This CDR3 reads CASSLVGVGGADTQYF. CDR3 nucleotide sequence: TGCGCCAGCAGCTTGGTTGGCGTGGGGGGGGCGGATACGCAGTATTTT.

The chain links TRBV9 to TRBJ2-1; D is unclear. V was cut by 0 bases and J by 5 bases, with 12 bases left in between. Germline assignment: CDR1 SGDLS and CDR2 YYNGEE. The CDR3 contains 15 residues. CDR3 amino acids: CASSVGGRQNNEQFF. CDR3 coding DNA: TGTGCCAGCAGCGTAGGAGGAAGGCAGAACAATGAGCAGTTCTTC.

The V call is TRBV2, the J call TRBJ2-1, with 8 nucleotides matching TRBD2. The CDR3 loop spans 14 amino acids. V was pared by 6 bases and J by 8 bases, with 9 bases of the junction left unmatched. Germline loops: CDR1 SNHLY, CDR2 FYNNEI. The CDR3 coding sequence is TGTGCCAGCAGAACTAGCGGTCGGAGCGATGAGCAGTTCTTC. It yields the protein CASRTSGRSDEQFF.